This T cell receptor (beta chain) is from a study of CD8+ T cells in alopecia areata. Turning to the study itself: Tofacitinib administration to treated patients was oral, at 5 to 10 mg twice daily.

This sample's treatment: oral pan-JAK inhibitor, 5-10 mg twice daily. The investigators collected lesional scalp punch biopsies and peripheral blood from alopecia areata patients. Study-wide results and caveats: With just one nonresponder, it is still uncertain whether baseline CD8+ expansion relates to response.

Once RNA had been extracted, it was reverse transcribed into cDNA to act as the sequencing template. Sequencing was performed with immunoSEQ multiplex PCR; in TCRdb, only in-frame clones are kept and a portion is missing. The repertoire has hundreds of thousands of clones, roughly 60% of them found once; the top ten carry about 0.9%. The CDR3 contains 14 residues. V lost 6 bases to trimming and J lost 1 base, with 11 bases between them. Germline V gene lookup returns CDR1 SGHRS and CDR2 YFSETQ. As to this clone: Its target is unknown.

The specimen was CD4+ T cells sorted from blood, collected at roughly week 53, from a patient treated with tofacitinib. This clonotype originated in a human donor with alopecia areata. The rearrangement links TRBV5-1 to TRBJ2-1; TRBD1 might be the D (5 bases). CDR3 DNA sequence: TGCGCCAGCAACGCAGACAGATCCTACAATGAGCAGTTCTTC. It yields the protein CASNADRSYNEQFF.